A single sample is the source of the 21 T cell receptor beta chains below, sequenced in a study of beta chain features in type 1 diabetes. Whole-study findings and limits: Shorter TCRB CDR3s, moderately but significantly so, marked every one of the four CD4+ subsets in Type 1 diabetes patients.

Antigen specificity for these receptors is unknown. TCRB transcripts that were expressed got sequenced, as all of the isolated RNA had been reverse transcribed. Clones were sequenced by immunoSEQ multiplex PCR, and TCRdb holds only the in-frame ones, with some missing. Of about 260,000 clones in the sample, roughly 20% are singletons; the top ten hold around 0.03%. Sequencing input: naive CD4+ T cells from blood. The receptors here all came from a woman aged 40 to 49 with type 1 diabetes.

This clone appeared a few times. This same CDR3 is encoded by further DNA sequences in the sample. The genes are TRBV5-4 and TRBJ1-1; D is possibly TRBD1 (5 bases). The CDR3 is made up of 14 amino acids. Germline CDR1 reads SGHNT; CDR2 reads YYREEE (reference sequence). V was pared by 0 bases and J by 1 base, with 7 bases between. CDR3 DNA sequence: TGTGCCAGCAGCTTGGGACAGACGAACACTGAAGCTTTCTTT. This translates into CASSLGQTNTEAFF.

This clone was observed a few times. The rearrangement uses TRBV11-3 and TRBJ2-1; a weak D match, TRBD1 (6 bases). The CDR3 is 15 residues long. Looked up from germline, CDR1 is SGHNT and CDR2 is YENEEA. Trimming took 0 bases from V and 2 from J, leaving 8 bases between them. This CDR3 reads CASSLEQGPYNEQFF. DNA of the CDR3: TGTGCCAGCAGCTTAGAACAGGGCCCCTACAATGAGCAGTTCTTC.

This chain links TRBV5-1 with TRBJ2-6, with D tentatively TRBD2 (6 bases). The CDR3 runs 15 residues. The germline CDR1 and CDR2 sequences are SGHRS and YFSETQ. Trimming took off 4 bases at V and 2 bases at J, with 10 bases between the two ends. The CDR3 is CASSGWGAGANVLTF. CDR3 in DNA: TGCGCCAGCAGCGGATGGGGGGCTGGGGCCAACGTCCTGACTTTC. Looking up the rest from reference TRBV5-1 and TRBJ2-6 gives the full variable domain: KAGVTQTPRYLIKTRGQQVTLSCSPISGHRSVSWYQQTPGQGLQFLFEYFSETQRNKGNFPGRFSGRQFSNSRSEMNVSTLELGDSALYLCASSGWGAGANVLTFGAGSRLTVL.

This clone came up a few times. The chain employs TRBV15 and TRBJ2-1, with D tentatively TRBD2 (6 bases). Trimming shortened V by 0 bases and J by 9 bases, and 21 bases separated the two germline ends. The CDR3 runs to 17 residues. CDR1 LNHNV and CDR2 YYDKDF come from the germline V gene (reference sequence). CDR3 residues: CATSRDHGGRGGFEQFF. The CDR3 nucleotides are TGTGCCACCAGCAGAGATCACGGCGGCCGGGGAGGATTTGAGCAGTTCTTC.

There are a few counts of this clone. The V gene is TRBV7-9, the J gene TRBJ1-4; 9 nucleotides match TRBD1. V lost 5 bases to trimming and J lost 4 bases; unmatched junction nucleotides: 11. The CDR3 contains 17 residues. Germline assignment: CDR1 SEHNR and CDR2 FQNEAQ (reference sequence). DNA for the CDR3: TGTGCCAGCAGCCCGTCCCGGGACAGGGACGGTAATGAAAAACTGTTTTTT. It is translated as CASSPSRDRDGNEKLFF.

This clone was detected a few times. The V and J genes are TRBV6-6 and TRBJ2-7; D ambiguous. V lost 6 bases and J lost 2, with 17 bases in between. The CDR3 is 15 residues long. The germline V gene encodes CDR1 MNHNY and CDR2 SVGAGI (reference sequence). The chain's CDR3 is CASSPDGVSAYEQYF. CDR3 DNA sequence: TGTGCCAGCAGCCCAGACGGAGTGAGCGCCTACGAGCAGTACTTC.

The V gene is TRBV7-2, the J gene TRBJ1-6; TRBD1 agrees at 9 bases. Germline CDR1 and CDR2: SGHTA and FQGNSA. The trim removed 4 bases at V and 8 bases at J, leaving 6 bases unmatched. CDR3 length: 15 amino acids. CDR3 region: CASSSGTGMHSPLHF. CDR3 coding DNA: TGTGCCAGCAGCTCCGGGACAGGGATGCATTCACCCCTCCACTTT.

The CDR3 bases are TGTGCCAGCAGTGAATCAGCGGTTGAAGGGACCGGGGAGCTGTTTTTT. Amino acids: CASSESAVEGTGELFF. The V and J genes are TRBV2 and TRBJ2-2, with a weak D call TRBD2 (5 bases). Trimming left V 2 bases short and J 5 bases short, with 15 bases between. The CDR3 sequence is 16 residues long. The germline gives CDR1 SNHLY, CDR2 FYNNEI. The full variable domain, in which reference TRBV2 and TRBJ2-2 provide the parts outside the CDR3, is EPEVTQTPSHQVTQMGQEVILRCVPISNHLYFYWYRQILGQKVEFLVSFYNNEISEKSEIFDDQFSVERPDGSNFTLKIRSTKLEDSAMYFCASSESAVEGTGELFFGEGSRLTVL.

This clone was found a few times. The rearrangement uses TRBV7-9 and TRBJ2-5; TRBD2 aligns across 7 bases. Germline trimming cut 5 bases from V and 4 bases from J; bases unmatched to any gene: 10. The germline V gene has CDR1 SEHNR and CDR2 FQNEAQ (reference sequence). This CDR3 region has 15 residues. The CDR3 reads CASSTRTGGGETQYF. Here the CDR3 DNA reads TGTGCCAGCAGCACACGGACCGGCGGGGGAGAGACCCAGTACTTC.

This clone was observed a handful of times. The chain links TRBV7-9 to TRBJ1-2; TRBD1 might be the D (6 bases). Trimming shortened V by 8 bases and J by 0 bases, and 10 bases separated the two germline ends. Germline assignment: CDR1 SEHNR and CDR2 FQNEAQ (reference sequence). This CDR3 region has 13 residues. As DNA, the CDR3 is TGTGCCAGCCAACAGGGTACTAACTATGGCTACACCTTC. Amino acids: CASQQGTNYGYTF. The whole variable domain, remainder taken from reference TRBV7-9 and TRBJ1-2, is DTGVSQNPRHKITKRGQNVTFRCDPISEHNRLYWYRQTLGQGPEFLTYFQNEAQLEKSRLLSDRFSAERPKGSFSTLEIQRTEQGDSAMYLCASQQGTNYGYTFGSGTRLTVV.

This clone came up a few times. Other DNA sequences of this sample code for an identical CDR3. This chain connects TRBV30 to TRBJ2-5, with a possible D match to TRBD2 (5 bases). Germline V gives CDR1 GTSNPN, CDR2 SVGIG (reference sequence). Trimming left V 3 bases short and J 2 bases short, with 10 bases between. The CDR3 runs 13 residues. The CDR3 DNA reads as TGTGCCTGGAGGGACTTAACTCAAGAGACCCAGTACTTC. Translating it yields CAWRDLTQETQYF. Full variable domain (outside the CDR3, taken from reference TRBV30 and TRBJ2-5): SQTIHQWPATLVQPVGSPLSLECTVEGTSNPNLYWYRQAAGRGLQLLFYSVGIGQISSEVPQNLSASRPQDRQFILSSKKLLLSDSGFYLCAWRDLTQETQYFGPGTRLLVL.

The V gene is TRBV6-6, the J gene TRBJ2-7; 10 bases are shared with TRBD2. The ends lost 2 bases at V and 0 bases at J; junction bases unmatched: 4. The CDR3 is 16 amino acids. Germline V gene sequence: CDR1 MNHNY, CDR2 SVGAGI (reference sequence). The DNA for the CDR3 is TGTGCCAGCAGTTACAGGACTAGCGGCGACTCCTACGAGCAGTACTTC. This translates into CASSYRTSGDSYEQYF.

This clone was detected a few times. This chain joins TRBV5-6 and TRBJ1-6; maybe TRBD1 (6 bases). The CDR3 sequence is 14 residues long. CDR1 SGHDT and CDR2 YYEEEE come from the germline V gene. Between the trimmed V and J ends, which lost 4 bases and 8 bases, there was a span of 13 bases. CDR3 nucleotides: TGTGCCAGCAGCCCACAGGGACGGGATTCACCCCTCCACTTT. Translating gives CASSPQGRDSPLHF. Drawing the rest from reference TRBV5-6 and TRBJ1-6, the complete variable domain is DAGVTQSPTHLIKTRGQQVTLRCSPKSGHDTVSWYQQALGQGPQFIFQYYEEEERQRGNFPDRFSGHQFPNYSSELNVNALLLGDSALYLCASSPQGRDSPLHFGNGTRLTVT.

The chain combines TRBV4-3 with TRBJ2-7, with TRBD2 identical over 8 bases. The CDR3 is 16 amino acids. V lost 0 bases to trimming and J lost 2 bases; unmatched junction nucleotides: 6. The germline gives CDR1 LGHNA, CDR2 YSLEER. CDR3 loop: CASSQDRGGLAYEQYF. CDR3 nucleotides: TGCGCCAGCAGCCAAGATCGGGGGGGCTTAGCCTACGAGCAGTACTTC.

The chain links TRBV4-2 to TRBJ1-1; tentative D call: TRBD1 (5 bases). Germline CDR1 and CDR2: LGHNA and YNFKEQ. The CDR3 has 15 residues. Trimming removed 0 bases from V and 8 bases from J, with 16 bases in between. CDR3 region: CASSQERGWGREAFF. The CDR3 coding sequence is TGTGCCAGCAGCCAAGAGCGGGGATGGGGGAGGGAAGCTTTCTTT.

The genes are TRBV28 and TRBJ2-5, with D perhaps TRBD2 (7 bases). Germline CDR1 reads MDHEN; CDR2 reads SYDVKM. The V end lost 3 bases, the J end lost 5 bases, and 16 bases lay between the germline ends. The length of the CDR3 is 15 residues. The CDR3 here is CASSLGGGAGETQYF. The CDR3 DNA reads as TGTGCCAGCAGTTTGGGCGGGGGCGCCGGGGAGACCCAGTACTTC.

CDR3 DNA sequence: TGTGCCTGGAACCCCGGGACTTCTTACCAAGAGACCCAGTACTTC. Amino acid sequence: CAWNPGTSYQETQYF. The V and J genes are TRBV30 and TRBJ2-5, with D perhaps TRBD2 (6 bases). CDR3 size: 15 residues. Germline CDR1 GTSNPN, CDR2 SVGIG (reference sequence). Trimming removed 4 bases at V and 0 bases at J, with 15 bases between.

V usage is TRBV5-4 and J usage is TRBJ2-2; no definite D call. CDR3 size: 15 residues. Trimming removed 0 bases at V and 1 base at J, with 7 bases between. CDR1 and CDR2 (germline): SGHNT, YYREEE (reference sequence). The CDR3 sequence is CASSLDLGNTGELFF. The CDR3 nucleotides are TGTGCCAGCAGCTTGGATCTAGGGAACACCGGGGAGCTGTTTTTT.

This clone came up a few times. The rearrangement links TRBV5-6 to TRBJ2-5; maybe TRBD1 (8 bases). In germline, CDR1 is SGHDT, CDR2 YYEEEE. This CDR3 is 15 amino acids long. V was clipped by 0 bases and J by 4 bases, with 13 bases between them. The CDR3 DNA reads TGTGCCAGCAGCTTGGGAAACAGGGGGGGAGAGACCCAGTACTTC. Translation gives CASSLGNRGGETQYF.

V is TRBV5-6 and J is TRBJ2-4, with TRBD1 matching 7 bases. V trimming: 2 bases; J trimming: 4 bases; junction bases outside the gene matches: 6. Germline CDR1 and CDR2: SGHDT and YYEEEE. The CDR3 sequence is 15 residues long. CDR3 bases: TGTGCCAGCAGCTTTCCCGGGACAGCAAAAAACATTCAGTACTTC. It encodes CASSFPGTAKNIQYF.

This clone was counted only a few times. Distinct nucleotide sequences in the sample also encode this CDR3. The CDR3 bases are TGTGCCAGCAGTCCCGGGACTAGCACAGATACGCAGTATTTT. This codes for CASSPGTSTDTQYF. V usage is TRBV7-3 and J usage is TRBJ2-3; D might be TRBD2 (6 bases). Germline loops: CDR1 SGHTA, CDR2 FQGTGA. Trimming shortened V by 6 bases and J by 0 bases, and 10 bases separated the two germline ends. The CDR3 covers 14 residues.